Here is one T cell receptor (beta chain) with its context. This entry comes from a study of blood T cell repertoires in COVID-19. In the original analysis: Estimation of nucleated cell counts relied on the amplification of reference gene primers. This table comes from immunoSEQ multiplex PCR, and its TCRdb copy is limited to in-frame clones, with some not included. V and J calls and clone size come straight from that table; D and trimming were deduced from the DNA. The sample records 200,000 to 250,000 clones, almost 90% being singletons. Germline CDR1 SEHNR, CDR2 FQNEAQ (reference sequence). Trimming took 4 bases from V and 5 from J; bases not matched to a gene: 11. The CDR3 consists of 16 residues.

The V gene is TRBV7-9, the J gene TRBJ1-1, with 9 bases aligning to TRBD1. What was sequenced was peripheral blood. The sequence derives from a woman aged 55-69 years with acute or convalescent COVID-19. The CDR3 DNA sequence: TGTGCCAGCAGCTCAACAGGGGGCCCTATGGGGACTGAAGCTTTCTTT. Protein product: CASSSTGGPMGTEAFF. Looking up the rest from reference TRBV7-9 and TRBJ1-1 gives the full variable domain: DTGVSQNPRHKITKRGQNVTFRCDPISEHNRLYWYRQTLGQGPEFLTYFQNEAQLEKSRLLSDRFSAERPKGSFSTLEIQRTEQGDSAMYLCASSSTGGPMGTEAFFGQGTRLTVV.